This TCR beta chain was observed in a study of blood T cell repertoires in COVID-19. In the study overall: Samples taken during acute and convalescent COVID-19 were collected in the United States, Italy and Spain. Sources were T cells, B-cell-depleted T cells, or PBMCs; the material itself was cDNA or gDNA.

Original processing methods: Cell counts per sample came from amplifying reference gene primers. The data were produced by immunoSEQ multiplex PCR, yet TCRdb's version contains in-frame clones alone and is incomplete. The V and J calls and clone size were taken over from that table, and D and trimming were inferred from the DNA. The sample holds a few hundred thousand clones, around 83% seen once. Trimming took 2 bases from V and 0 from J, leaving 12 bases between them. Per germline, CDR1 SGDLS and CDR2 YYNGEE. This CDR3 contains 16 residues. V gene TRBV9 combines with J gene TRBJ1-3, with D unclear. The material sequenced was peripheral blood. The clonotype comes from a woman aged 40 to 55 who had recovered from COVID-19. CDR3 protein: CASSVDGSTSGNTIYF. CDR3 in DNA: TGTGCCAGCAGCGTTGACGGGAGTACCTCTGGAAACACCATATATTTT.